The 30 T cell receptor beta chains reported below all come from one sample, sequenced in a study of cytomegalovirus exposure and HLA in healthy donors. The primer mix had 60 Vbeta and 13 Jbeta primers. TCRdb's table, derived via immunoSEQ multiplex PCR, lists solely in-frame clones and lacks some. The table records more than 65,000 clones, approximately 74% of them present only once. The sequencing input was PBMCs. These receptors all come from a woman aged 50 to 60 in good health and CMV-seropositive.

The chain joins TRBV19 to TRBJ2-7, with TRBD1 identical over 8 bases. Germline CDR1 is LNHDA and CDR2 is SQIVND (reference sequence). The junction had 5 bases not matched to a gene; V was cut back by 5 bases and J by 2 bases. The length of the CDR3 is 14 residues. The CDR3 DNA is TGTGCCAGTAGTGCCGGGACAGGAGCCTACGAGCAGTACTTC. Translated: CASSAGTGAYEQYF.

V and J are TRBV6-5 and TRBJ1-1; possible D gene TRBD1, 5 bases. V was pared by 8 bases and J by 6 bases, with 16 bases between. Germline V gives CDR1 MNHEY, CDR2 SVGAGI. The CDR3 length is 13 residues. CDR3 residues: CASGRGGWPEAFF. The CDR3 DNA reads TGTGCCAGCGGTCGCGGGGGATGGCCTGAAGCTTTCTTT.

The chain links TRBV11-3 to TRBJ1-1, with D uncertain. The CDR3 totals 14 residues. Germline V gene data show CDR1 as SGHNT and CDR2 as YENEEA. Trimming removed 0 bases from V and 5 bases from J, with 10 bases in between. For the CDR3, the DNA is TGTGCCAGCAGCTTAGATGGGCCTCGGACTGAAGCTTTCTTT. Translating it yields CASSLDGPRTEAFF.

The chain joins TRBV5-1 to TRBJ1-1; no reliable D call. Trimming stripped 2 bases from V and 1 base from J, with 6 bases between. The V gene's germline CDR1 is SGHRS and CDR2 YFSETQ. This CDR3 comprises 13 residues. DNA for the CDR3: TGCGCCAGCAGCTTTCGACAGAACACTGAAGCTTTCTTT. Its protein is CASSFRQNTEAFF.

The chain recombines TRBV4-1 with TRBJ1-3; D not resolved. This CDR3 comprises 16 residues. V lost 0 bases and J 0 bases, leaving 9 bases between the germline ends. Germline CDR1 MGHRA, CDR2 YSYEKL. As DNA, the CDR3 is TGCGCCAGCAGCCAAGATCCCGGTCTCTCTGGAAACACCATATATTTT. As protein: CASSQDPGLSGNTIYF.

The chain joins TRBV2 to TRBJ2-3; 7 bases are a match to TRBD2. Germline values: CDR1 SNHLY, CDR2 FYNNEI. The CDR3 spans 14 residues. With V trimmed by 5 bases and J by 4 bases, 6 bases remained unmatched. CDR3 in DNA: TGTGCCAGCAGTACTAGCGCCCCGGCAGATACGCAGTATTTT. Protein: CASSTSAPADTQYF.

The chain is built from TRBV6-1 and TRBJ1-3; D may be TRBD1 (5 bases). Germline V gives CDR1 MNHNS, CDR2 SASEGT. The CDR3 covers 14 residues. Trimming cost V 2 bases and J 4 bases, with 9 bases left between them. This CDR3 reads CASSEQGGGNTIYF. As DNA, the CDR3 is TGTGCCAGCAGTGAACAGGGTGGGGGAAACACCATATATTTT.

The genes are TRBV7-9 and TRBJ1-3; 8 positions agree with TRBD1. Germline trimming cut 3 bases from V and 2 bases from J; bases unmatched to any gene: 3. Looked up from germline, CDR1 is SEHNR and CDR2 is FQNEAQ (reference sequence). The CDR3 is 15 amino acids. This CDR3 is CASSFEDRAGNTIYF. Written as DNA, the CDR3 is TGTGCCAGCAGCTTTGAGGACAGGGCTGGAAACACCATATATTTT. The whole variable domain, remainder taken from reference TRBV7-9 and TRBJ1-3, is DTGVSQNPRHKITKRGQNVTFRCDPISEHNRLYWYRQTLGQGPEFLTYFQNEAQLEKSRLLSDRFSAERPKGSFSTLEIQRTEQGDSAMYLCASSFEDRAGNTIYFGEGSWLTVV.

The chain has TRBV7-9 and TRBJ2-5; 7 bases agree with TRBD1. The CDR3 contains 15 residues. V trimming: 2 bases; J trimming: 2 bases; junction bases outside the gene matches: 5. CDR1 is SEHNR, CDR2 FQNEAQ, per germline (reference sequence). The CDR3 region is CASSLTSGQQETQYF. DNA for the CDR3: TGTGCCAGCAGCTTAACGTCGGGACAGCAAGAGACCCAGTACTTC.

In this sample, this clone turned up a few times. V usage is TRBV2 and J usage is TRBJ2-7, with 9 bases matching TRBD1. V gave up 11 bases and J gave up 6 bases; unmatched junction bases: 14. The germline gives CDR1 SNHLY, CDR2 FYNNEI. CDR3 length equals 14 residues. The CDR3 reads CAGDPGTGLSEQYF. In nucleotides, the CDR3 is TGTGCCGGCGATCCCGGGACAGGGCTTTCCGAGCAGTACTTC.

The chain combines TRBV28 with TRBJ1-4, with 8 positions matching TRBD1. The CDR3 covers 16 residues. Germline V lookup: CDR1 MDHEN, CDR2 SYDVKM. V lost 6 bases and J lost 5; bases outside the gene matches: 11. CDR3 in amino acids: CASSLTGAGSNEKLFF. For the CDR3, the DNA is TGTGCCAGCAGCTTGACAGGGGCAGGCTCAAATGAAAAACTGTTTTTT.

CDR3: CASSLGRPGQWGFEAFF. The CDR3 nucleotides are TGTGCCAGCAGCTTAGGACGTCCGGGACAGTGGGGATTTGAAGCTTTCTTT. This chain uses TRBV7-9 with TRBJ1-1; 7 bases are a match to TRBD1. The CDR3 is made up of 17 amino acids. Germline CDR1 is SEHNR and CDR2 is FQNEAQ (reference sequence). Trimming cost V 1 base and J 7 bases; bases outside gene matches: 15.

This clone came up a few times. The CDR3 spells CASSRAPRGSYEQYF. CDR3 DNA sequence: TGTGCCAGCAGCCGTGCCCCTCGCGGCTCCTACGAGCAGTACTTC. The chain couples TRBV6-5 to TRBJ2-7; the D is unclear. In germline, CDR1 is MNHEY, CDR2 SVGAGI. CDR3 size: 15 residues. The germline V and J ends were trimmed by 6 bases and 0 bases, with 15 bases remaining between them.

This sequence joins TRBV30 and TRBJ2-1; the D gene is possibly TRBD1 (5 bases). Trimming took off 2 bases at V and 8 bases at J, with 7 bases between the two ends. This CDR3 spans 11 amino acids. Germline values: CDR1 GTSNPN, CDR2 SVGIG (reference sequence). This CDR3 is CAWSKGYEQFF. In nucleotides, the CDR3 is TGTGCCTGGAGTAAGGGGTATGAGCAGTTCTTC.

The chain has TRBV29-1 and TRBJ2-2, with 10 bases aligning to TRBD2. This CDR3 is 14 amino acids long. Germline V gene lookup returns CDR1 SQVTM and CDR2 ANQGSEA. The J segment lost 3 bases and the V segment lost 4 bases, leaving 2 bases of the junction unmatched. DNA of the CDR3: TGCAGCGTTGGAGCGGGAGGGGACACCGGGGAGCTGTTTTTT. This gives the protein CSVGAGGDTGELFF.

This chain joins TRBV6-5 and TRBJ1-5, with D hard to call. Trimming left V 0 bases short and J 6 bases short, with 9 bases between. This CDR3 contains 14 residues. Germline lookup yields CDR1 MNHEY and CDR2 SVGAGI. CDR3 sequence: CASSYSVGGQPQHF. CDR3 nucleotides: TGTGCCAGCAGTTACTCGGTAGGCGGTCAGCCCCAGCATTTT.

The chain has TRBV6-5 and TRBJ1-2; TRBD1 matches 7 bases. Looked up from germline, CDR1 is MNHEY and CDR2 is SVGAGI. The CDR3 is 13 residues long. V lost 2 bases, J lost 8 bases, and 5 bases stayed unmatched. The CDR3 spells CASSYPGQRGYTF. For the CDR3, the DNA is TGTGCCAGCAGTTACCCGGGACAGCGGGGCTACACCTTC.

CDR3 nucleotides: TGTGCCAGCAGTTCGTCCACGGGAGTCACCTACAATGAGCAGTTCTTC. Amino acids: CASSSSTGVTYNEQFF. V and J are TRBV27 and TRBJ2-1; D is possibly TRBD2 (6 bases). CDR3 size: 16 residues. Looked up from germline, CDR1 is MNHEY and CDR2 is SMNVEV (reference sequence). Trimming removed 4 bases at V and 2 bases at J, with 15 bases between.

The V call is TRBV28, the J call TRBJ1-3, with D possibly TRBD1 on 6 matching bases. Trimming left V 6 bases short and J 4 bases short, with 10 bases between. Germline V gene sequence: CDR1 MDHEN, CDR2 SYDVKM. The CDR3 length is 13 residues. For the CDR3, the DNA is TGTGCCAGCAGGAGGGGGACGGGAAACACCATATATTTT. The encoded protein is CASRRGTGNTIYF.

This sequence joins TRBV7-2 and TRBJ2-7, with 10 bases matching TRBD1. Per the germline V gene, CDR1 is SGHTA and CDR2 is FQGNSA. V lost 6 bases and J lost 2; bases outside the gene matches: 10. The CDR3 extends over 16 amino acids. CDR3 coding DNA: TGTGCCAGCAGTTCTTTGGCCGGGACAGGGGCCTACGAGCAGTACTTC. It codes for CASSSLAGTGAYEQYF.

J is TRBJ2-5 and V is TRBV28; weak D call: TRBD2 (6 bases). Trimming removed 5 bases from V and 4 bases from J, with 20 bases in between. Germline V gene sequence: CDR1 MDHEN, CDR2 SYDVKM. The CDR3 runs to 16 residues. The CDR3 DNA is TGTGCCAGCAGTGCCCCAGGAGGGGAAGTCAGAGAGACCCAGTACTTC. This gives the protein CASSAPGGEVRETQYF. The full variable domain, in which reference TRBV28 and TRBJ2-5 provide the parts outside the CDR3, is DVKVTQSSRYLVKRTGEKVFLECVQDMDHENMFWYRQDPGLGLRLIYFSYDVKMKEKGDIPEGYSVSREKKERFSLILESASTNQTSMYLCASSAPGGEVRETQYFGPGTRLLVL.

The chain carries TRBV5-6 and TRBJ2-5; TRBD2 is a possible D gene (6 bases). The germline V gene encodes CDR1 SGHDT and CDR2 YYEEEE. The germline V and J ends were trimmed by 5 bases and 5 bases, with 28 bases remaining between them. The CDR3 loop spans 18 amino acids. CDR3 DNA sequence: TGTGCCAGCAGTTTTTTCGTGGACTTCGCGGGGCATGGGGAGACCCAGTACTTC. It codes for CASSFFVDFAGHGETQYF. The whole variable domain, filled in from reference TRBV5-6 and TRBJ2-5, reads DAGVTQSPTHLIKTRGQQVTLRCSPKSGHDTVSWYQQALGQGPQFIFQYYEEEERQRGNFPDRFSGHQFPNYSSELNVNALLLGDSALYLCASSFFVDFAGHGETQYFGPGTRLLVL.

V usage is TRBV27 and J usage is TRBJ2-7; the match to TRBD2 covers 9 bases. Losses at the gene ends were 6 bases for V and 3 bases for J; bases not matched to a gene: 6. The length of the CDR3 is 14 residues. Germline V gene lookup returns CDR1 MNHEY and CDR2 SMNVEV (reference sequence). The CDR3 DNA is TGTGCCAGCAGCCCGACTAGCGGAAGCTACGAGCAGTACTTC. It yields the protein CASSPTSGSYEQYF.

This rearrangement joins TRBV28 to TRBJ1-1; 7 positions agree with TRBD1. This CDR3 is 12 amino acids long. J gave up 10 bases and V 2 bases, and 4 bases lay outside the gene matches. CDR1 is MDHEN and CDR2 is SYDVKM in the germline V gene. The CDR3 DNA reads as TGTGCCAGCAGTTTAGGAAAGGGGGCAGCTTTCTTT. Its translation is CASSLGKGAAFF.

A few counts support this clone. The J gene is TRBJ1-1, the V gene TRBV6-1, with TRBD1 matching over 10 bases. V lost 7 bases to trimming and J lost 1 base; unmatched junction nucleotides: 3. The CDR3 extends over 14 amino acids. Germline values: CDR1 MNHNS, CDR2 SASEGT. CDR3 coding DNA: TGTGCCAGCACCGACAGGGGGCAGAACACTGAAGCTTTCTTT. Its translation is CASTDRGQNTEAFF.

The sample holds a few counts of this clone. V usage is TRBV4-1 and J usage is TRBJ1-2; unclear D gene. The CDR3 loop spans 16 amino acids. From germline, CDR1 is MGHRA and CDR2 YSYEKL. Deletions cut 0 bases from V and 5 bases from J, with 16 bases between. The CDR3 DNA reads as TGCGCCAGCAGCCAAGATACGGCGGGTTGGGTATATGGCTACACCTTC. This codes for CASSQDTAGWVYGYTF.

The V and J genes are TRBV5-4 and TRBJ2-1, with a weak D call TRBD2 (5 bases). The V end was cut by 2 bases, the J end by 8 bases, with 14 bases between. The CDR3 consists of 14 residues. From germline, CDR1 is SGHNT and CDR2 YYREEE (reference sequence). The CDR3 DNA sequence: TGTGCCAGCAGCTTCGCTAGCTCGGGGTATGAGCAGTTCTTC. As protein: CASSFASSGYEQFF. The full variable domain, rest sourced from reference TRBV5-4 and TRBJ2-1, is ETGVTQSPTHLIKTRGQQVTLRCSSQSGHNTVSWYQQALGQGPQFIFQYYREEENGRGNFPPRFSGLQFPNYSSELNVNALELDDSALYLCASSFASSGYEQFFGPGTRLTVL.

The CDR3 here is CASSPGGRTGELFF. DNA for the CDR3: TGTGCCAGCAGCCCAGGGGGCAGAACCGGGGAGCTGTTTTTT. The gene calls are TRBV5-5 and TRBJ2-2; 8 bases are shared with TRBD1. V lost 4 bases and J lost 5; bases outside the gene matches: 4. The V gene's germline CDR1 is SGHKS and CDR2 YYEKEE (reference sequence). The CDR3 extends over 14 amino acids.

The V gene is TRBV10-2, the J gene TRBJ2-1; 11 nucleotides line up with TRBD2. Losses at the gene ends were 4 bases for V and 2 bases for J; bases not matched to a gene: 1. CDR3 length equals 15 residues. The germline V gene has CDR1 WSHSY and CDR2 SAAADI. The CDR3 DNA follows: TGCGCCAGCAGTGCACTAGCGGGGGCCTACAATGAGCAGTTCTTC. The encoded protein is CASSALAGAYNEQFF.

The chain carries TRBV6-5 and TRBJ1-5; D possibly corresponds to TRBD1 (6 bases). V lost 10 bases to trimming and J lost 4 bases, with 11 bases between them. Germline V CDR1 and CDR2: MNHEY, SVGAGI. This CDR3 is built from 12 residues. CDR3 amino acids: CATGQFNQPQHF. The CDR3 region has the DNA TGTGCCACCGGACAGTTTAATCAGCCCCAGCATTTT.